A selection of T cell receptor beta chains follows, all from one sample in a study of T cells in Graves' hyperthyroidism and ophthalmopathy. TCRdb independently ran MiXCR on the multiplex PCR reads; one entry per CDR3 protein. This sample has 350,000 to 400,000 distinct CDR3 sequences, with approximately 19% found just once. Specimen: blood. The receptors here all came from a woman under 30 with Graves' hyperthyroidism. The CDR3 runs from the conserved cysteine through the conserved F or W. Each record gives: D gene, clone size, V gene, J gene, CDR3 protein, CDR3 DNA. D genes are given only for firm matches. Clone size appears in some rows only: once, few, many, or a class for an expanded clone.

>TRBD1|many|TRBV5-1|TRBJ1-1
CASSVGQGLEAFF
TGCGCCAGCAGCGTAGGACAGGGATTAGAAGCTTTCTTT
>NA|many|TRBV4-1|TRBJ2-5
CASSQDWGQQETQYF
TGCGCCAGCAGCCAAGATTGGGGTCAGCAAGAGACCCAGTACTTC
>NA|many|TRBV7-2|TRBJ1-3
CASSPRVRDTVLYF
TGTGCCAGCAGCCCGAGAGTCCGGGACACCGTCTTGTATTTT
>NA|many|TRBV6-1|TRBJ2-2
CASSKQAGGELFF
TGTGCCAGCAGTAAACAGGCTGGCGGGGAGCTGTTTTTT
>TRBD1|many|TRBV7-9|TRBJ2-7
CASSLAGDSLF
TGTGCCAGCAGCTTAGCTGGGGACAGCCTCTTC
>NA|NA|TRBV4-2|TRBJ1-4
CASSRAGATNEKLFF
TGTGCCAGCAGTCGCGCAGGGGCAACTAATGAAAAACTGTTTTTT
>NA|NA|TRBV12-3/TRBV12-4|TRBJ1-5
CASSHPGGYNQPQHF
TGTGCCAGCAGTCACCCCGGGGGGTACAATCAGCCCCAGCATTTT
>NA|few|TRBV7-8|TRBJ1-1
CASSFALQPTSGTEAFF
TGTGCCAGCAGCTTTGCTTTGCAGCCCACCTCGGGCACTGAAGCTTTCTTT
>NA|NA|TRBV7-2|TRBJ1-5
CASSPGVVSNQPQHF
TGTGCCAGCAGCCCGGGCGTTGTTAGCAATCAGCCCCAGCATTTT
>TRBD1|many|TRBV5-5|TRBJ1-2
CASSSGQGGTGYTF
TGTGCCAGCAGCTCCGGACAGGGAGGGACGGGCTACACCTTC
>NA|many|TRBV11-2|TRBJ2-4
CASSLSPIQYF
TGTGCCAGCAGCTTATCACCCATTCAGTACTTC
>NA|many|TRBV7-6|TRBJ1-3
CASSLAGAQGNTIYF
TGTGCCAGCAGCTTAGCAGGGGCGCAAGGAAACACCATATATTTT
>TRBD1|many|TRBV29-1|TRBJ2-5
CSVAVTGSDQETQYF
TGCAGCGTTGCCGTGACAGGGTCGGACCAAGAGACCCAGTACTTC
>NA|NA|TRBV28|TRBJ2-3
CASGATGTDTQYF
TGTGCCAGCGGTGCAACAGGGACAGATACGCAGTATTTT
>NA|NA|TRBV6-2/TRBV6-3|TRBJ1-5
CASSPPGLRVEQPQHF
TGTGCCAGCAGTCCCCCGGGACTCAGGGTTGAACAGCCCCAGCATTTT
>NA|once|TRBV6-1|TRBJ1-2
CASSLSDGIYGYTF
TGTGCCAGCAGCCTTTCGGACGGAATCTATGGCTACACCTTC
>TRBD2|NA|TRBV20-1|TRBJ2-4
CSARDLRTSGGSRENIQYF
TGCAGTGCTAGAGATTTGAGGACTAGCGGGGGGTCTCGCGAAAACATTCAGTACTTC
>NA|many|TRBV6-1|TRBJ1-3
CASSERGNTIYF
TGTGCCAGCAGTGAGAGGGGGAACACCATATATTTT
>TRBD2|NA|TRBV4-1|TRBJ2-7
CASSRQVSGGLPYEQYF
TGCGCCAGCAGCCGGCAAGTTAGCGGGGGGCTTCCCTACGAGCAGTACTTC
>NA|many|TRBV2|TRBJ2-7
CASGGYSYEQYF
TGTGCCAGCGGGGGATACTCCTACGAGCAGTACTTC
>TRBD1|once|TRBV13|TRBJ2-7
CASFNGRDRDYEQYF
TGTGCCAGCTTTAACGGCCGGGACAGGGACTACGAGCAGTACTTC
>NA|many|TRBV12-3/TRBV12-4|TRBJ2-7
CASSTTGWTFSYEQYF
TGTGCCAGCAGTACCACGGGGTGGACATTTTCCTACGAGCAGTACTTC
>TRBD1|many|TRBV6-2/TRBV6-3|TRBJ1-1
CASSSWGRQGRWNTEAFF
TGTGCCAGCAGCTCTTGGGGTCGACAGGGGCGGTGGAACACTGAAGCTTTCTTT
>TRBD1|many|TRBV12-5|TRBJ1-2
CASARQGPPVGYTF
TGTGCTAGTGCCAGACAGGGTCCCCCCGTTGGCTACACCTTC
>NA|once|TRBV12-3/TRBV12-4|TRBJ1-2
CASSLYSGIYGYTF
TGTGCCAGCAGTTTATATTCAGGGATCTACGGCTACACCTTC
>TRBD2|NA|TRBV28|TRBJ2-5
CAGGDSKSLRGTQYF
TGTGCCGGGGGGGATTCTAAGTCCCTCCGCGGGACCCAGTACTTC
>TRBD1|many|TRBV7-2|TRBJ2-6
CASSLAHRGPGANVLTF
TGTGCCAGCAGCTTAGCTCACAGGGGGCCTGGGGCCAACGTCCTGACTTTC
>TRBD2|few|TRBV20-1|TRBJ2-4
CSARSVAGQNIKYF
TGCAGTGCTAGATCGGTAGCGGGGCAAAACATTAAGTACTTC
>NA|many|TRBV7-9|TRBJ1-5
CASSSWTGNQPQHF
TGTGCCAGCAGCTCGTGGACAGGCAATCAGCCCCAGCATTTT
>NA|few|TRBV7-3|TRBJ1-1
CASSLGGGKAEAFF
TGTGCCAGCAGCTTAGGGGGGGGGAAGGCTGAAGCTTTCTTT
>TRBD2|many|TRBV7-3|TRBJ2-2
CASSLIGTTYTGELFF
TGTGCCAGCAGCTTAATAGGGACTACTTACACCGGGGAGCTGTTTTTT
>NA|many|TRBV20-1|TRBJ2-7
CSARDSGAGRFYEQYF
TGCAGTGCTAGAGATTCGGGGGCGGGTCGGTTCTACGAGCAGTACTTC
>NA|many|TRBV7-8|TRBJ2-4
CASSLVRSKNIQYF
TGTGCCAGCAGCTTAGTGCGGAGCAAAAACATTCAGTACTTC
>TRBD1|many|TRBV13|TRBJ1-1
CASSQTGVGETEAFF
TGTGCCAGCAGCCAGACAGGGGTGGGAGAGACTGAAGCTTTCTTT
>NA|many|TRBV28|TRBJ2-7
CASSSSSPSYEQYF
TGTGCCAGCAGCTCCAGCTCACCTTCCTACGAGCAGTACTTC
>NA|few|TRBV12-3/TRBV12-4|TRBJ1-2
CASSRQLGDYGYTF
TGTGCCAGCAGCCGACAGTTAGGAGACTATGGCTACACCTTC
>NA|many|TRBV11-1|TRBJ2-2
CASSSREQGNTGELFF
TGTGCCAGCAGCAGTAGGGAACAGGGGAACACCGGGGAGCTGTTTTTT
>NA|many|TRBV27|TRBJ2-2
CASSFSGIANTGELFF
TGTGCCAGCAGTTTTTCCGGCATCGCCAACACCGGGGAGCTGTTTTTT
>NA|many|TRBV28|TRBJ2-2
CASSLTVGELFF
TGTGCCAGCAGTTTGACAGTCGGGGAGCTGTTTTTT
>NA|many|TRBV10-3|TRBJ1-5
CAISPRENQPQHF
TGTGCCATCAGCCCTCGGGAGAATCAGCCCCAGCATTTT
>NA|many|TRBV30|TRBJ1-1
CAWVALPDMNTEAFF
TGTGCCTGGGTCGCTCTCCCTGATATGAACACTGAAGCTTTCTTT
>NA|many|TRBV11-2|TRBJ2-5
CASSTSLSATYRETQYF
TGTGCCAGCAGCACAAGCCTGTCGGCCACCTATCGGGAGACCCAGTACTTC
>TRBD1|few|TRBV24-1|TRBJ2-5
CATSETAGGSETQYF
TGTGCCACCAGTGAAACGGCAGGGGGCTCGGAGACCCAGTACTTC
>NA|many|TRBV6-2/TRBV6-3|TRBJ2-2
CASSYAPRAVTGELFF
TGTGCCAGCAGTTACGCCCCTAGGGCAGTCACCGGGGAGCTGTTTTTT
>NA|NA|TRBV7-6|TRBJ1-1
CASSMSGSEAFF
TGTGCCAGCAGCATGTCGGGTTCTGAAGCTTTCTTT